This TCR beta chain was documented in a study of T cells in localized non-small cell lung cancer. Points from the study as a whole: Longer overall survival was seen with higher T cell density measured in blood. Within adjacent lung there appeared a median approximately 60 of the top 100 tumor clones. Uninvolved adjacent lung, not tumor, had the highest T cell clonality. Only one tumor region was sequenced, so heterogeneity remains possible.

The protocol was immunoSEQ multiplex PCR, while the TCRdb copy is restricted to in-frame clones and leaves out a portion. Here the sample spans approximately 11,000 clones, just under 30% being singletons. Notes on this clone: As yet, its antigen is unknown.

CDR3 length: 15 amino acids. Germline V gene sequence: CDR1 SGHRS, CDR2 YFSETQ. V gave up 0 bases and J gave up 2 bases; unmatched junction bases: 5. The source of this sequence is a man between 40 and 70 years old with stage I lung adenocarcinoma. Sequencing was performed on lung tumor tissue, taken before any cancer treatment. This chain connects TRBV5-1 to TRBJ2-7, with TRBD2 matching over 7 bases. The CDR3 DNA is TGCGCCAGCAGCTTGGGGGAGGGTATCACCTACGAGCAGTACTTC. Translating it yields CASSLGEGITYEQYF.